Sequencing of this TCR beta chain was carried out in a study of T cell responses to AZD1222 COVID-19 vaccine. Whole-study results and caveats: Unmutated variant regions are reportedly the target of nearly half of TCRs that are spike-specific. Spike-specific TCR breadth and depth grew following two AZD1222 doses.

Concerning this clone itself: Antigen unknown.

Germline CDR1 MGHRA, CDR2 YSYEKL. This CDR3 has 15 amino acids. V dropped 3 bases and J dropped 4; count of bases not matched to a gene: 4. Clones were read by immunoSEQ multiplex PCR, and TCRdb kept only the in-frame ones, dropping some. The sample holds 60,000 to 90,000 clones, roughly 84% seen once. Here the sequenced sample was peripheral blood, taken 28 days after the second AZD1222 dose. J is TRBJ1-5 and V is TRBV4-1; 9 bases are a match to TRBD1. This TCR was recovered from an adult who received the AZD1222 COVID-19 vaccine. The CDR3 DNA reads TGCGCCAGCAGCCACCGGACAGGGGAAAATCAGCCCCAGCATTTT. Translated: CASSHRTGENQPQHF.